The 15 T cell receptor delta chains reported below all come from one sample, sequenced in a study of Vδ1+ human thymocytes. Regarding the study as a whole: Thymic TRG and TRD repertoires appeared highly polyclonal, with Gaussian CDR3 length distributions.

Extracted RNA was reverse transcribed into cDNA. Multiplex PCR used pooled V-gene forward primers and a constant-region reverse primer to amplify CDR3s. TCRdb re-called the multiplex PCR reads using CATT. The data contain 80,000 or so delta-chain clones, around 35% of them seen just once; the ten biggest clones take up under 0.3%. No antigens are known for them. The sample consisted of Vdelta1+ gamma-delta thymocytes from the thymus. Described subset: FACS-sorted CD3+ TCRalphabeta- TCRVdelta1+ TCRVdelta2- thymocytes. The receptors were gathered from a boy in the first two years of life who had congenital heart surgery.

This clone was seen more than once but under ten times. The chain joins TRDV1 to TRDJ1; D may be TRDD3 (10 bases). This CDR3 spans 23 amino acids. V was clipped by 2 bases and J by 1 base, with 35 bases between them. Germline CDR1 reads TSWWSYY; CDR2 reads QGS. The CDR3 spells CALGERGAFLRNWGMRGTDKLIF. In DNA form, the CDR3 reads TGTGCTCTTGGGGAAAGGGGAGCCTTCCTACGAAACTGGGGGATGCGCGGCACCGATAAACTCATCTTT.

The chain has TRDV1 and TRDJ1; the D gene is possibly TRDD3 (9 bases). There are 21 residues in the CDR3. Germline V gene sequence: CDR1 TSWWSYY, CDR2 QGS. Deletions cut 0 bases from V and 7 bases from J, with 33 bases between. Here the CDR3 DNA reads TGTGCTCTTGGGGAACTCGGCCTTCCTAGCTTGGGGATACGCAGCGTGGGTAAACTCATCTTT. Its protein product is CALGELGLPSLGIRSVGKLIF.

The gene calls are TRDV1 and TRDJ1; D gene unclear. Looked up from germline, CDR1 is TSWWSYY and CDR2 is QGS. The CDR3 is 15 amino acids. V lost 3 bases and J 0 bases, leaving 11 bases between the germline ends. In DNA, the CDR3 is TGTGCTCTTGGGGACCCCATGAGGTACACCGATAAACTCATCTTT. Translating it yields CALGDPMRYTDKLIF.

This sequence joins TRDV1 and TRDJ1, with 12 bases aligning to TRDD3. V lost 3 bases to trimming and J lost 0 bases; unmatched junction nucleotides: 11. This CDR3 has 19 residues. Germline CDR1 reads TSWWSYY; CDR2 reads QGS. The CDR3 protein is CALGEPCTGGYLYTDKLIF. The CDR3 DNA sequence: TGTGCTCTTGGGGAGCCGTGTACTGGGGGATACCTCTACACCGATAAACTCATCTTT.

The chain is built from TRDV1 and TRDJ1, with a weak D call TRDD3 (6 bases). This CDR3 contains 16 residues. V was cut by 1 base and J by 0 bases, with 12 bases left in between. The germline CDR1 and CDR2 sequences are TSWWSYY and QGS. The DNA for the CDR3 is TGTGCTCTTGGGGAACGAAGGTGGGGGGACACCGATAAACTCATCTTT. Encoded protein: CALGERRWGDTDKLIF.

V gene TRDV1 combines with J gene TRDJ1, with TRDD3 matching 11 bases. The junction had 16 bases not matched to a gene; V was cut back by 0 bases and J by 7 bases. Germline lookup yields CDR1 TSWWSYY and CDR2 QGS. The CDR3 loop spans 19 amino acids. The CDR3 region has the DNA TGTGCTCTTGGGGAACTAGCTCCCCTGGGGGATACTGCAGAGGTTAAACTCATCTTT. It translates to CALGELAPLGDTAEVKLIF.

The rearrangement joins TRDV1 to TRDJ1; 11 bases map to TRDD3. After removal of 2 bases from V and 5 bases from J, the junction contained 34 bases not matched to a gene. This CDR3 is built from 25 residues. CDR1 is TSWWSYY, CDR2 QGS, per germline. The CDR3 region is CALGEFNGSGSYALYGGYAADKLIF. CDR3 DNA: TGTGCTCTTGGGGAATTCAACGGGAGTGGTTCCTACGCGCTCTATGGGGGATACGCGGCGGATAAACTCATCTTT.

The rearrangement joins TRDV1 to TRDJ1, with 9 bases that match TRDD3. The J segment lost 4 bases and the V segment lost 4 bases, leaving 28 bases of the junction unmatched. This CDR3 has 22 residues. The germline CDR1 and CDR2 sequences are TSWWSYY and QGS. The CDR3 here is CALGGSSTSYVRGGIQGDKLIF. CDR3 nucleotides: TGTGCTCTTGGGGGGTCTTCCACCTCCTACGTACGAGGGGGGATACAGGGCGATAAACTCATCTTT.

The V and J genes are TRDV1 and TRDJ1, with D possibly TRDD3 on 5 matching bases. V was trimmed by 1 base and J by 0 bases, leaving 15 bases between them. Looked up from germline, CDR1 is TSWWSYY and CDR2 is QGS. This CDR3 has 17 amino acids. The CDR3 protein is CALGEPRMGPYTDKLIF. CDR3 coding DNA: TGTGCTCTTGGGGAACCCAGAATGGGGCCTTACACCGATAAACTCATCTTT.

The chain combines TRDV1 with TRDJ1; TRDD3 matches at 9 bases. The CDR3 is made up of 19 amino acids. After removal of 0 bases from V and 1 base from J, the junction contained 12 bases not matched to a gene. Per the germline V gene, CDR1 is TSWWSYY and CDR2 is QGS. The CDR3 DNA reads TGTGCTCTTGGGGAACTTGGACCGATACTGGGGGAACCCACCGATAAACTCATCTTT. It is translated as CALGELGPILGEPTDKLIF.

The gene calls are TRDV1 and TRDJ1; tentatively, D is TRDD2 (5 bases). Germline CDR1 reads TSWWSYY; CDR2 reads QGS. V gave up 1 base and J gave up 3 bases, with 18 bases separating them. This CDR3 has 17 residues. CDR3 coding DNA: TGTGCTCTTGGGGAACCGCCTTCTGTCCATACCGCCGATAAACTCATCTTT. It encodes CALGEPPSVHTADKLIF.

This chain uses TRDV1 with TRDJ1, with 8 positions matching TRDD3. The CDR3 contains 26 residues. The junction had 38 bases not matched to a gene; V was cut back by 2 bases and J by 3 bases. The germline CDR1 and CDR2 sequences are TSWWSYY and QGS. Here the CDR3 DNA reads TGTGCTCTTGGGGAAAACTACCCCCGGGACCCATCCCGCGGACTGGGGGCCCGACTATGGGCCGATAAACTCATCTTT. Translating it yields CALGENYPRDPSRGLGARLWADKLIF.

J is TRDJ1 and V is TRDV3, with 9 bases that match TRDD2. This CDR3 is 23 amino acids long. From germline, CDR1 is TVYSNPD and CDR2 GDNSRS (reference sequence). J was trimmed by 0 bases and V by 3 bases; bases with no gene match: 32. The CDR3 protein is CALITLLPTSVRGTPRNTDKLIF. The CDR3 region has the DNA TGTGCCTTAATAACCCTCCTTCCTACCTCGGTGCGGGGTACCCCACGAAACACCGATAAACTCATCTTT.

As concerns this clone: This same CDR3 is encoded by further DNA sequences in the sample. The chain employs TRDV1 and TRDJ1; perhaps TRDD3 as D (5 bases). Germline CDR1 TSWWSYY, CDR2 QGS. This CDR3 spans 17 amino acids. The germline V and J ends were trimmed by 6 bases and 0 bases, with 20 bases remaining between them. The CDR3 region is CALGSPVLVRYTDKLIF. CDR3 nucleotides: TGTGCTCTTGGATCACCCGTACTGGTTAGATACACCGATAAACTCATCTTT.

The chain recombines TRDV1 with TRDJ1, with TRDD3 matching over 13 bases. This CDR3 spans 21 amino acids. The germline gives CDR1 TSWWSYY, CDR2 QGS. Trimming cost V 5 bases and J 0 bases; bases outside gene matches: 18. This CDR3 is CALGKNSPVLGDTAYTDKLIF. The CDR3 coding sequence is TGTGCTCTTGGGAAAAATTCTCCTGTACTGGGGGATACGGCATACACCGATAAACTCATCTTT.